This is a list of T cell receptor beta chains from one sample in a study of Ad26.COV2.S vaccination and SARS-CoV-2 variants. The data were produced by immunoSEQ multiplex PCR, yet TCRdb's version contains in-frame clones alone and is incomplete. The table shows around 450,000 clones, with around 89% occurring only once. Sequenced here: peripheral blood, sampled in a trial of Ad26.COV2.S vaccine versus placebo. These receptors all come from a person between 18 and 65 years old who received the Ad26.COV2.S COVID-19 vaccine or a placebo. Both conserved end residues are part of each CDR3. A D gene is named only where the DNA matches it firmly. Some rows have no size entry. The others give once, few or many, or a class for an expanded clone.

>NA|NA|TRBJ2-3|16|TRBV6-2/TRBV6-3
CASSYSNPRITDTQYF
TGTGCCAGCAGTTACTCGAACCCGCGAATAACAGATACGCAGTATTTT
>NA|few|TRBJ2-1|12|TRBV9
CASSVATDEQFF
TGTGCCAGCAGCGTAGCTACAGATGAGCAGTTCTTC
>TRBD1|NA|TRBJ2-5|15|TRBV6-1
CASSEAGTGLETQYF
TGTGCCAGCAGTGAAGCGGGGACAGGGTTAGAGACCCAGTACTTC
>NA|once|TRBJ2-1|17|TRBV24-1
CATSDSAQGLTYNEQFF
TGTGCCACCAGTGATTCCGCACAGGGATTGACCTACAATGAGCAGTTCTTC
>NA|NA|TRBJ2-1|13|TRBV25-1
CASSPPTTNEQFF
TGTGCCAGCAGTCCCCCTACAACGAATGAGCAGTTCTTC
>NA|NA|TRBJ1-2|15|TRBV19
CASSIGMGQLYGYTF
TGTGCCAGTAGTATAGGCATGGGGCAGCTCTATGGCTACACCTTC
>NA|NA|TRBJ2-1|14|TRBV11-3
CASSLDPSFNEQFF
TGTGCCAGCAGCTTAGATCCCAGCTTCAATGAGCAGTTCTTC
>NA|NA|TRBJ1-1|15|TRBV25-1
CASSEYRSSPGEAFF
TGTGCCAGCAGTGAATATCGGTCTAGTCCCGGCGAGGCTTTCTTT
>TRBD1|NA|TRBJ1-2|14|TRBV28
CASFDRGEHYGYTF
TGTGCCAGTTTCGACAGGGGCGAACACTATGGCTACACCTTC
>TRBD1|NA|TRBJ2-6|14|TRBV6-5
CASSTGVGANVLTF
TGTGCCAGCAGCACAGGGGTAGGGGCCAACGTCCTGACTTTC
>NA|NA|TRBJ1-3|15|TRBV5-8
CASSLEGQSGNTIYF
TGTGCCAGCAGCTTGGAGGGGCAGTCTGGAAACACCATATATTTT
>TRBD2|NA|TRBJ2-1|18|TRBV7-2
CASSPGLAGGPSYNEQFF
TGTGCCAGCAGCCCCGGACTAGCGGGGGGGCCTTCCTACAATGAGCAGTTCTTC
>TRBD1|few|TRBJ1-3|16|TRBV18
CASSRDRGSAGNTIYF
TGTGCCAGCTCACGCGACAGGGGCTCCGCAGGAAACACCATATATTTT
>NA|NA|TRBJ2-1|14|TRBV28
CASISLSSYNEQFF
TGTGCCAGCATCTCCCTAAGCTCCTACAATGAGCAGTTCTTC
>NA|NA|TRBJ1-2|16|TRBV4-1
CASSPEVGRTFYGYTF
TGCGCCAGCAGCCCTGAGGTAGGACGGACCTTCTATGGCTACACCTTC
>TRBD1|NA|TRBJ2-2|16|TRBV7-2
CASSLQGTGFTGELFF
TGTGCCAGCAGCTTACAGGGGACAGGGTTCACCGGGGAGCTGTTTTTT
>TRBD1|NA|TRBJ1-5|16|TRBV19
CATSGQGARGNQPQHF
TGTGCCACTAGTGGACAGGGGGCTCGGGGCAATCAGCCCCAGCATTTT
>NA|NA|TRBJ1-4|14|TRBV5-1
CASSLAATNEKLFF
TGCGCCAGCAGCTTGGCCGCAACTAATGAAAAACTGTTTTTT
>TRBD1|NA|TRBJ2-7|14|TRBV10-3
CAISETGGLNEQYF
TGTGCCATCAGTGAAACAGGGGGCTTAAACGAGCAGTACTTC
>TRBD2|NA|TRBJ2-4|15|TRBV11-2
CASSPGGRAKNIQYF
TGTGCCAGCAGCCCCGGGGGGAGGGCCAAAAACATTCAGTACTTC
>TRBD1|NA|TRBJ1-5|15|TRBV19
CASSLQTGGDQPQHF
TGTGCCAGTAGTTTGCAAACAGGGGGCGATCAGCCCCAGCATTTT
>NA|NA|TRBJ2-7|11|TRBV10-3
CAISVKLEQYF
TGTGCCATCAGTGTGAAGCTCGAGCAGTACTTC
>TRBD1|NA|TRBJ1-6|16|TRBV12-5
CASGYSGQGANSPLHF
TGTGCTAGTGGTTATTCCGGGCAGGGGGCTAATTCACCCCTCCACTTT
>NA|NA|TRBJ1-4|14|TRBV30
CAIAPGTIGEKLFF
TGTGCCATCGCCCCCGGGACAATAGGTGAAAAACTGTTTTTT
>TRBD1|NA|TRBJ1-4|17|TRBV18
CASSPETSGTGNEKLFF
TGTGCCAGCTCACCTGAAACTTCCGGGACAGGGAATGAAAAACTGTTTTTT
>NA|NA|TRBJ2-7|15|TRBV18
CASSPTTGSGYEQYF
TGTGCCAGCTCACCAACGACAGGTTCTGGCTACGAGCAGTACTTC
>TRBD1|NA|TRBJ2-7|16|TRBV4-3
CASSQGTGAHPYEQYF
TGCGCCAGCAGCCAAGGAACAGGGGCTCATCCCTACGAGCAGTACTTC
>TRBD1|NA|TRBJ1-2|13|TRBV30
CAWRGQGDYGYTF
TGTGCCTGGAGGGGACAGGGTGACTATGGCTACACCTTC
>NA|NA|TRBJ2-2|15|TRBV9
CASSVGPEGSGELFF
TGTGCCAGCAGCGTAGGACCAGAGGGCTCCGGGGAGCTGTTTTTT
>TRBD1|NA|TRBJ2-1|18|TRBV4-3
CASSQDRVRGDRVDEQFF
TGCGCCAGCAGCCAAGATCGGGTCCGGGGGGACAGGGTGGATGAGCAGTTCTTC
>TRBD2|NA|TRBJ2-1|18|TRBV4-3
CASSLTTTRGGPYNEQFF
TGCGCCAGCAGCCTAACCACAACCCGGGGGGGTCCATACAATGAGCAGTTCTTC
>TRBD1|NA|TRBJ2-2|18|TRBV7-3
CASSPRHAGTGNTGELFF
TGTGCCAGCAGCCCTCGTCATGCGGGGACAGGGAACACCGGGGAGCTGTTTTTT
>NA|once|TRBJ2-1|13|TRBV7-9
CASQDSNYNEQFF
TGTGCCAGCCAGGATTCCAACTACAATGAGCAGTTCTTC
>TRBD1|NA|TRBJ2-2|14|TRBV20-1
CSASSGQGFGELFF
TGCAGTGCTAGTTCGGGACAGGGATTCGGGGAGCTGTTTTTT
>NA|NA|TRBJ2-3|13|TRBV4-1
CASSQDSTDTQYF
TGCGCCAGCAGCCAGGACAGCACAGATACGCAGTATTTT
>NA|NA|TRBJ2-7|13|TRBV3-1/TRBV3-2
CASSQASLGEQYF
TGTGCCAGCAGCCAAGCTTCATTGGGCGAGCAGTACTTC
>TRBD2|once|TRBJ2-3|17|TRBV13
CASSPLAGGRDQDTQYF
TGTGCCAGCAGCCCGCTAGCGGGGGGGCGTGATCAGGATACGCAGTATTTT
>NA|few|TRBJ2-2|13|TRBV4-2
CASSQVLSGELFF
TGTGCCAGCAGCCAAGTCCTCTCCGGGGAGCTGTTTTTT